Each of the 25 T cell receptor beta chains below was sequenced from the same sample in a study of T cell responses to AZD1222 COVID-19 vaccine. Clones were read by immunoSEQ multiplex PCR, and TCRdb kept only the in-frame ones, dropping some. The sample has approximately 150,000 clones; around 92% are singletons. This sample comprised peripheral blood, obtained on day 0 of AZD1222 vaccination. The receptors come from an adult in good health.

The rearrangement joins TRBV9 to TRBJ2-2, with TRBD1 identical over 12 bases. This CDR3 has 18 residues. Germline V gives CDR1 SGDLS, CDR2 YYNGEE. J gave up 4 bases and V 4 bases, and 11 bases lay outside the gene matches. Here the CDR3 reads CASSILPGTGGSTGELFF. As DNA, the CDR3 is TGTGCCAGCAGCATCCTACCTGGGACAGGGGGCAGCACCGGGGAGCTGTTTTTT. The variable domain in full, with the rest retrieved from reference TRBV9 and TRBJ2-2, is DSGVTQTPKHLITATGQRVTLRCSPRSGDLSVYWYQQSLDQGLQFLIQYYNGEERAKGNILERFSAQQFPDLHSELNLSSLELGDSALYFCASSILPGTGGSTGELFFGEGSRLTVL.

This clone is a singleton in its sample. The rearrangement links TRBV29-1 to TRBJ2-6, with 7 nucleotides matching TRBD2. Germline V gives CDR1 SQVTM, CDR2 ANQGSEA. The trim removed 4 bases at V and 2 bases at J, leaving 17 bases unmatched. This CDR3 is built from 19 residues. The CDR3 DNA is TGCAGCGTTGCGGGGGGATTAAGACAGCAACTTACTGGGGCCAACGTCCTGACTTTC. It encodes CSVAGGLRQQLTGANVLTF.

The DNA for the CDR3 is TGCAGCGCCCTTAGCACTGAAGCTTTCTTT. Translating gives CSALSTEAFF. This chain joins TRBV29-1 and TRBJ1-1; D call uncertain. The V end lost 7 bases, the J end lost 4 bases, and 7 bases lay between the germline ends. The CDR3 has 10 amino acids. Germline V CDR1 and CDR2: SQVTM, ANQGSEA. Supplemented by reference TRBV29-1 and TRBJ1-1, the full variable domain reads SAVISQKPSRDICQRGTSLTIQCQVDSQVTMMFWYRQQPGQSLTLIATANQGSEATYESGFVIDKFPISRPNLTFSTLTVSNMSPEDSSIYLCSALSTEAFFGQGTRLTVV.

Points on this clone: Other DNA sequences of this sample code for an identical CDR3. The V gene is TRBV12-3 or TRBV12-4, the J gene TRBJ1-5; no reliable D call. The CDR3 is 13 amino acids. The germline V and J ends were trimmed by 3 bases and 4 bases, with 7 bases remaining between them. The CDR3 region is CASSLAENQPQHF. CDR3 nucleotides: TGTGCCAGCAGTTTGGCAGAAAATCAGCCCCAGCATTTT.

The chain links TRBV10-3 to TRBJ2-7, with 8 bases lining up with TRBD1. In germline, CDR1 is ENHRY, CDR2 SYGVKD. The CDR3 contains 12 residues. The ends lost 6 bases at V and 7 bases at J; junction bases unmatched: 5. CDR3 nucleotide sequence: TGTGCCATCAGGGGGACAGGTACGGAGCAGTACTTC. Translating it yields CAIRGTGTEQYF.

The chain couples TRBV18 to TRBJ1-5, with a tentative D call TRBD1 (6 bases). Germline CDR1 reads KGHSH; CDR2 reads LQKENI. V lost 3 bases and J lost 1, with 10 bases in between. The CDR3 runs 15 residues. The DNA of the CDR3 is TGTGCCAGCTCACCTGGGGGGGCAAGCAATCAGCCCCAGCATTTT. Translating it yields CASSPGGASNQPQHF.

The chain uses TRBV6-5 and TRBJ1-5; D unresolved. Trimming took 8 bases from V and 1 from J, leaving 15 bases between them. This CDR3 spans 15 amino acids. Germline CDR1 MNHEY, CDR2 SVGAGI. CDR3 sequence reads: CASRALLGSNQPQHF. CDR3 coding DNA: TGTGCCAGCCGGGCCCTTCTGGGCAGCAATCAGCCCCAGCATTTT.

The chain couples TRBV19 to TRBJ1-6; D unresolved. CDR1 and CDR2 (germline): LNHDA, SQIVND (reference sequence). V was trimmed by 1 base and J by 7 bases, leaving 2 bases between them. The CDR3 is 12 residues long. The CDR3 loop is CASSIGNSPLHF. Here the CDR3 DNA reads TGTGCCAGTAGTATAGGGAATTCACCCCTCCACTTT.

The chain has TRBV4-3 and TRBJ1-2; TRBD1 agrees at 7 bases. The germline CDR1 and CDR2 sequences are LGHNA and YSLEER. The CDR3 totals 15 residues. The trim removed 0 bases at V and 2 bases at J, leaving 3 bases unmatched. The CDR3 here is CASSQEQGPNYGYTF. The CDR3, as DNA: TGCGCCAGCAGCCAAGAACAGGGGCCGAACTATGGCTACACCTTC.

The chain carries TRBV12-5 and TRBJ2-4; 7 bases match TRBD2. The CDR3 covers 12 residues. The germline CDR1 and CDR2 sequences are LGHNT and FRNRAP. The V and J ends lost 9 bases and 3 bases, in that order; junction bases with no gene match: 2. CDR3: CASGGNKNIQYF. CDR3 DNA: TGTGCTAGCGGGGGGAACAAAAACATTCAGTACTTC.

CDR3 sequence (DNA): TGTGCCAGCAGCTCCTCAGGGGGATTCGATGGCTACACCTTC. Its protein product is CASSSSGGFDGYTF. The chain has TRBV5-4 and TRBJ1-2, with 7 bases identical to TRBD1. The length of the CDR3 is 14 residues. CDR1 and CDR2 (germline): SGHNT, YYREEE (reference sequence). J was trimmed by 6 bases and V by 3 bases; bases with no gene match: 8.

The rearrangement links TRBV7-3 to TRBJ2-3; D might be TRBD2 (6 bases). Trimming stripped 1 base from V and 0 bases from J, with 17 bases between. CDR1 is SGHTA and CDR2 is FQGTGA in the germline V gene. The CDR3 spans 18 residues. CDR3 in amino acids: CASSLIVRAGTSTDTQYF. For the CDR3, the DNA is TGTGCCAGCAGCTTAATCGTTCGGGCGGGGACTAGCACAGATACGCAGTATTTT.

V and J are TRBV3-1 (or the pseudogene TRBV3-2) and TRBJ2-1; D might be TRBD1 or TRBD2, each matching 5 bases. The CDR3 is made up of 14 amino acids. In germline, CDR1 is LGHDT, CDR2 YNNKEL (reference sequence). The V end was cut by 4 bases, the J end by 5 bases, with 12 bases between. Here the CDR3 reads CASSRGGTNNEQFF. The DNA for the CDR3 is TGTGCCAGCAGCCGTGGGGGTACGAACAATGAGCAGTTCTTC.

This chain connects TRBV19 to TRBJ2-3, with D maybe TRBD2 (6 bases). Trimming stripped 7 bases from V and 1 base from J, with 24 bases between. Per germline, CDR1 LNHDA and CDR2 SQIVND (reference sequence). The CDR3 length is 18 residues. The CDR3 sequence is CASKMFFGGGVGTDTQYF. The DNA for the CDR3 is TGTGCCAGTAAAATGTTTTTTGGTGGAGGGGTTGGCACAGATACGCAGTATTTT.

This clone was seen a few times. The chain has TRBV19 and TRBJ2-7; 9 positions agree with TRBD2. After removal of 4 bases from V and 4 bases from J, the junction contained 8 bases not matched to a gene. Germline V gene sequence: CDR1 LNHDA, CDR2 SQIVND (reference sequence). The CDR3 consists of 15 residues. The CDR3 sequence: CASSKIAGAGYEQYF. CDR3 sequence (DNA): TGTGCCAGTAGTAAAATAGCGGGAGCCGGGTACGAGCAGTACTTC.

The chain uses TRBV7-9 and TRBJ2-3; 13 bases are shared with TRBD2. The ends lost 5 bases at V and 4 bases at J; junction bases unmatched: 6. This CDR3 spans 16 amino acids. Germline lookup yields CDR1 SEHNR and CDR2 FQNEAQ (reference sequence). CDR3 DNA sequence: TGTGCCAGCAGCCCGGGACTAGCGGGGACTTCAGATACGCAGTATTTT. Amino acids: CASSPGLAGTSDTQYF.

V gene TRBV19 combines with J gene TRBJ1-3, with TRBD1 as a possible D gene (6 bases). Trimming left V 6 bases short and J 0 bases short, with 6 bases between. Germline values: CDR1 LNHDA, CDR2 SQIVND (reference sequence). CDR3 length: 13 residues. The CDR3 spells CASRTGSGNTIYF. The CDR3 nucleotides read TGTGCCAGTAGGACAGGCTCTGGAAACACCATATATTTT.

This clone has only a few counts. The J gene is TRBJ1-2, the V gene TRBV7-9; D possibly corresponds to TRBD1 (6 bases). V lost 4 bases and J lost 3, with 21 bases in between. The CDR3 consists of 17 residues. Germline CDR1 SEHNR, CDR2 FQNEAQ (reference sequence). DNA for the CDR3: TGTGCCAGCAGCTGGGGGGCAGGAGTCCGACCGTACTATGGCTACACCTTC. It yields the protein CASSWGAGVRPYYGYTF. The variable domain in full, with the rest retrieved from reference TRBV7-9 and TRBJ1-2, is DTGVSQNPRHKITKRGQNVTFRCDPISEHNRLYWYRQTLGQGPEFLTYFQNEAQLEKSRLLSDRFSAERPKGSFSTLEIQRTEQGDSAMYLCASSWGAGVRPYYGYTFGSGTRLTVV.

This clone is a singleton in its sample. The CDR3 nucleotides read TGTGCCAGCAGCCAAGGGGGTGGAAGGGATAATTCACCCCTCCACTTT. This codes for CASSQGGGRDNSPLHF. The chain is built from TRBV3-1 (or the pseudogene TRBV3-2) and TRBJ1-6; D is ambiguous. The germline CDR1 and CDR2 sequences are LGHDT and YNNKEL (reference sequence). The CDR3 covers 16 residues. V gave up 1 base and J gave up 5 bases, with 12 bases separating them.

This rearrangement joins TRBV9 to TRBJ1-2, with D possibly TRBD1 on 5 matching bases. Per germline, CDR1 SGDLS and CDR2 YYNGEE. The CDR3 extends over 15 amino acids. V lost 4 bases and J lost 7, with 20 bases in between. CDR3 region: CASSLGTPEPFGYTF. DNA for the CDR3: TGTGCCAGCAGCCTTGGGACTCCGGAGCCATTTGGCTACACCTTC.

The CDR3 sequence is CASSGLYEQYF. DNA of the CDR3: TGTGCCAGCTCAGGGTTATACGAGCAGTACTTC. V usage is TRBV28 and J usage is TRBJ2-7, with D possibly TRBD1 on 5 matching bases. CDR1 is MDHEN, CDR2 SYDVKM, per germline. CDR3 length: 11 amino acids. V was trimmed by 8 bases and J by 4 bases, leaving 9 bases between them.

This chain joins TRBV4-2 and TRBJ1-2; TRBD1 is a possible D gene (5 bases). This CDR3 has 15 amino acids. The germline CDR1 and CDR2 sequences are LGHNA and YNFKEQ. Trimming took off 0 bases at V and 8 bases at J, with 16 bases between the two ends. As DNA, the CDR3 is TGTGCCAGCAGCCAAGAGGGGCAAGTTTCGGGGGGCTACACCTTC. It codes for CASSQEGQVSGGYTF.

The V and J genes are TRBV3-1 (or the pseudogene TRBV3-2) and TRBJ2-5, with 7 bases fitting TRBD1. Germline CDR1 and CDR2: LGHDT and YNNKEL (reference sequence). There are 12 residues in the CDR3. J lost 6 bases, V lost 4 bases, and 2 bases had no gene match. The CDR3 region has the DNA TGTGCCAGCAGCCCAAGGGGGCAGACCCAGTACTTC. The encoded protein is CASSPRGQTQYF.

This clone appeared once. The chain links TRBV10-3 to TRBJ2-3; D is uncertain. The V end was cut by 0 bases, the J end by 0 bases, with 10 bases between. CDR1 ENHRY and CDR2 SYGVKD come from the germline V gene. CDR3 size: 16 residues. The CDR3 is CAISESGPASTDTQYF. The CDR3 DNA reads as TGTGCCATCAGTGAGTCTGGGCCTGCGAGCACAGATACGCAGTATTTT.

The gene calls are TRBV18 and TRBJ1-5; weak D call: TRBD1 (6 bases). Trimming took 2 bases from V and 1 from J, leaving 15 bases between them. The CDR3 covers 17 residues. Germline V gene lookup returns CDR1 KGHSH and CDR2 LQKENI. The CDR3 sequence: CASSPKATGLSNQPQHF. Written as DNA, the CDR3 is TGTGCCAGCTCACCAAAAGCTACAGGGTTAAGCAATCAGCCCCAGCATTTT.